The T cell receptor beta chain described here comes from a study of shared clonotypes between healthy human individuals. Study background: A couple of women and a few men aged 18 to 49 served as donors.

Assay: immunoSEQ multiplex PCR; the TCRdb copy retains only in-frame clones and omits some. Of approximately 2,000,000 clones listed, roughly 92% are singletons. In the case of this clone: Its antigen remains unknown.

Study conclusions and caveats: Naive subsets tended to show greater estimated richness than memory subsets.

The CDR3 runs to 14 residues. Germline assignment: CDR1 SQVTM and CDR2 ANQGSEA. V was clipped by 6 bases and J by 6 bases, with 19 bases between them. The sequence was collected from a man aged 18 to 35 in good health. Some clones in this sample may be carry-over from other donors' samples. The chain joins TRBV29-1 to TRBJ2-3; D possibly corresponds to TRBD2 (5 bases). The sample taken for sequencing was naive CD4+ T cells from PBMCs. As for subset: CD45RA+ positively selected. The CDR3 DNA sequence: TGCAGCGTCCTGGGCCCCCCGGGATCCGATACGCAGTATTTT. This codes for CSVLGPPGSDTQYF.